These T cell receptor beta chains were read from a single sample in a study of siplizumab effects on memory and regulatory T cells. The table came from immunoSEQ multiplex PCR; TCRdb's copy has only in-frame clones and leaves some out. The sample has more than 75,000 clones, 93% seen once; the top ten hold 6.5%. The sample comprised CD8+ T cells sorted from blood. Receptor source: a human donor in good health. Both conserved end residues are part of each CDR3. Part of the rows lack a size; the others show once, few, many or a class for expanded clones.

v_call	j_call	clone_size	cdr3_aa
TRBV7-3	TRBJ2-3	once	CASSTGDGTDTDTQYF
TRBV19	TRBJ2-7	.	CASSISFAEFYEQYF
TRBV7-2	TRBJ2-3	.	CASSQSPRRFDTQYF
TRBV29-1	TRBJ1-1	.	CSEGLLNTEAFF
TRBV10-3	TRBJ1-5	.	CAISEAGASSQPQHF
TRBV5-4	TRBJ1-5	.	CASSLGGSNQPQHF
TRBV11-2	.	.	CASSPGAGETYEQYF
TRBV4-1	TRBJ2-7	.	CASSQLDSYSYEQYF
TRBV10-1	TRBJ2-3	.	CASSPGQSPSTDTQYF
TRBV5-6	TRBJ1-1	.	CASSWGRTEMNTEAFF
TRBV25-1	TRBJ2-7	.	CASSDNWRTYEQYF
TRBV19	TRBJ1-2	.	CASSAMDSWDGYTF
TRBV15	TRBJ2-7	.	CATSRSRTGPGEQYF
TRBV7-9	TRBJ1-1	few	CASSTAGLEAFF
TRBV7-9	TRBJ2-1	.	CASSPRDGLTYNEQFF
TRBV9	TRBJ1-2	few	CASSAQSGTWDYGYTF
TRBV4-1	TRBJ2-7	.	CASSLGGSYEQYF
TRBV30	TRBJ1-2	once	CAWRDSFLRNYGYTF
TRBV5-1	TRBJ2-3	.	CASSSLPGALDTQYF
TRBV27	TRBJ1-3	.	CASSSSGGEGNTIYF
TRBV27	TRBJ2-2	.	CASSLRTGGTGELFF
TRBV7-9	TRBJ2-1	.	CASTGTGGKNEQFF